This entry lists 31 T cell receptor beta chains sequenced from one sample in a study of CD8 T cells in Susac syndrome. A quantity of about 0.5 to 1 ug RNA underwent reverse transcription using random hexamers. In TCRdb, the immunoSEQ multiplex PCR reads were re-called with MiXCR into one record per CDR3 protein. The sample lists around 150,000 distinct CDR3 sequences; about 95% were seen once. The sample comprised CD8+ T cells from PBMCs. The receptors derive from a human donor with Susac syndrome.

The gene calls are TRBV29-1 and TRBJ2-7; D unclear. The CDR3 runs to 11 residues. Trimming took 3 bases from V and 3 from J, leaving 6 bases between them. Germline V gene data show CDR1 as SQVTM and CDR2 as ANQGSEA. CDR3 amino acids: CSVDRDYEQYF. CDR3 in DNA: TGCAGCGTTGATAGGGACTACGAGCAGTACTTC.

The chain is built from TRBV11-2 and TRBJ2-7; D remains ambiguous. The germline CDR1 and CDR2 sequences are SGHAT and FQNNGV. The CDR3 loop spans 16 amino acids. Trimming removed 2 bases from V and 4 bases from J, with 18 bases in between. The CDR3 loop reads CASSLRTAGQKYEQYF. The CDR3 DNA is TGTGCCAGCAGCTTAAGGACGGCAGGTCAGAAATACGAGCAGTACTTC.

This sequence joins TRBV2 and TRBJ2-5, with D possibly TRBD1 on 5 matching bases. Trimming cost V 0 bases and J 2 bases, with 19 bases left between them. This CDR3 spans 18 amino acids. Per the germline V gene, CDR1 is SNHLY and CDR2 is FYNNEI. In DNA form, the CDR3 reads TGTGCCAGCAGTGAAGCGGCAGGGAAAAGAGCGTATCAAGAGACCCAGTACTTC. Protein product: CASSEAAGKRAYQETQYF.

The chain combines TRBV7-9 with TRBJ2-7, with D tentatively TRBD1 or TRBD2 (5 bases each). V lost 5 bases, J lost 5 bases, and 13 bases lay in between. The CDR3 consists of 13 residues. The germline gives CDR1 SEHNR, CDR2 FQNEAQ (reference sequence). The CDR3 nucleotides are TGTGCCAGCAGCGTCGGGACGACCAACGAGCAGTACTTC. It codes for CASSVGTTNEQYF.

The CDR3 DNA sequence: TGTGCCAGCAGCGCCGGGACTAGCGGAACCTACGAGCAGTACTTC. Its translation is CASSAGTSGTYEQYF. This chain links TRBV9 with TRBJ2-7; 11 positions agree with TRBD2. Germline CDR1 reads SGDLS; CDR2 reads YYNGEE. V lost 3 bases to trimming and J lost 2 bases; unmatched junction nucleotides: 4. This CDR3 spans 15 amino acids.

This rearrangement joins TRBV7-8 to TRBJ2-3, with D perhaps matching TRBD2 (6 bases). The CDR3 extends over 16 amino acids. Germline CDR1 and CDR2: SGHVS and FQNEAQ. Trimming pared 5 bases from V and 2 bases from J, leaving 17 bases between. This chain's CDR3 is CASSPWASEDTDTQYF. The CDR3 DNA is TGTGCCAGCAGCCCATGGGCTAGCGAGGACACAGATACGCAGTATTTT.

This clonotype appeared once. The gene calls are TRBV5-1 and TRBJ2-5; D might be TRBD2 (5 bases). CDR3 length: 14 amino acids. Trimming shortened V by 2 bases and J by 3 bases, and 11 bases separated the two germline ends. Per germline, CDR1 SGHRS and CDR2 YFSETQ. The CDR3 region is CASSLGAGEETQYF. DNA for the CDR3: TGCGCCAGCAGCTTAGGCGCCGGGGAAGAGACCCAGTACTTC.

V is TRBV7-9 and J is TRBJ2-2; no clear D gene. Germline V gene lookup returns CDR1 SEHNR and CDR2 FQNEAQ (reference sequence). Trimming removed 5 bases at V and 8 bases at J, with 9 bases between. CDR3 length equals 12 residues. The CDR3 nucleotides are TGTGCCAGCAGCCGTAAATCGGGGGAGCTGTTTTTT. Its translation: CASSRKSGELFF.

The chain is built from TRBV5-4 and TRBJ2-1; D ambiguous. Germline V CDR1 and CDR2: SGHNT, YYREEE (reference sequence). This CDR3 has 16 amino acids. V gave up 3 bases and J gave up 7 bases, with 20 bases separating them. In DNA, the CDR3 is TGTGCCAGCAGCTCCACTCCGCTACCACTGGGGAATGAGCAGTTCTTC. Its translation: CASSSTPLPLGNEQFF.

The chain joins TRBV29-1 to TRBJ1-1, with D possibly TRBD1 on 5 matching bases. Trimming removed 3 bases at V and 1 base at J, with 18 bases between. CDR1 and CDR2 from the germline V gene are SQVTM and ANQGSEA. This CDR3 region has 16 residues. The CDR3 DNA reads TGCAGCGTTGATGGGTTATTGACAGCCAGGAACACTGAAGCTTTCTTT. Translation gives CSVDGLLTARNTEAFF.

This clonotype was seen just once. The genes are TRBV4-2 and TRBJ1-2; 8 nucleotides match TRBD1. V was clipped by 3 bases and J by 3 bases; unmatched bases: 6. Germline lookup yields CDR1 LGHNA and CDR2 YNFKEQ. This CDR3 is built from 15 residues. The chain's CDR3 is CASSHTGQAYYGYTF. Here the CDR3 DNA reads TGTGCCAGCAGCCATACGGGACAGGCCTACTATGGCTACACCTTC.

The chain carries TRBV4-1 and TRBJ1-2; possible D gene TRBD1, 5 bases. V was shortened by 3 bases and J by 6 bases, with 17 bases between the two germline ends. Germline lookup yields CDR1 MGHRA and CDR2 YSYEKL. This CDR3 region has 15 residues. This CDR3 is CASSQAGTVVDGYTF. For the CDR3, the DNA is TGCGCCAGCAGCCAGGCCGGGACGGTCGTCGATGGCTACACCTTC.

The CDR3 DNA sequence: TGTGCCAGCACCACAGCGGGAGAAGAGACCCAGTACTTC. Protein sequence: CASTTAGEETQYF. This chain connects TRBV12-3 or TRBV12-4 to TRBJ2-5; TRBD2 agrees at 8 bases. The V gene end was trimmed by 7 bases and the J gene end by 3 bases; junction bases not matched to a gene: 4. The CDR3 is 13 amino acids.

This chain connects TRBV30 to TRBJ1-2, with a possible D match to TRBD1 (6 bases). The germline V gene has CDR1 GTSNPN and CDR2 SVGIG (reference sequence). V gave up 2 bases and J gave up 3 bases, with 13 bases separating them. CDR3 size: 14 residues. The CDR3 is CAWSPGGPYYGYTF. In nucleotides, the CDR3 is TGTGCCTGGAGTCCGGGGGGCCCTTACTATGGCTACACCTTC.

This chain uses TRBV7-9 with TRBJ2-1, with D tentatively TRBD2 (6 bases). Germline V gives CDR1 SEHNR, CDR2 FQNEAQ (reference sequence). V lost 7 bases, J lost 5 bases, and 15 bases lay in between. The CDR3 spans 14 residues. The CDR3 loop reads CASKGPAGNNEQFF. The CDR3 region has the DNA TGTGCCAGCAAGGGTCCAGCGGGTAACAATGAGCAGTTCTTC.

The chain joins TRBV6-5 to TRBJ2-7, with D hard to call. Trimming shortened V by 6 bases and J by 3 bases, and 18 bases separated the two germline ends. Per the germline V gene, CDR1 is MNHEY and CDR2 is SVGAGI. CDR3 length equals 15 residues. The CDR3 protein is CASSETEVDHYEQYF. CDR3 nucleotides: TGTGCCAGCAGCGAAACTGAAGTTGACCACTACGAGCAGTACTTC.

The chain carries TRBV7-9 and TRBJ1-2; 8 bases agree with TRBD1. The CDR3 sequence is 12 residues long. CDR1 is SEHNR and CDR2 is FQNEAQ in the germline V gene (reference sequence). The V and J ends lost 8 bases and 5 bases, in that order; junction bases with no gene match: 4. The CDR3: CASPGGGYGYTF. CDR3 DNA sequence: TGTGCCAGCCCAGGGGGCGGATATGGCTACACCTTC.

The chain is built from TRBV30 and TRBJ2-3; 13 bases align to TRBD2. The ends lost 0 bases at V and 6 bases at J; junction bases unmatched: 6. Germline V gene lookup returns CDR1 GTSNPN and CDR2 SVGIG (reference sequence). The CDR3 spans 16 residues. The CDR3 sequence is CAWSVGGLAGVDTQYF. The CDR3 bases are TGTGCCTGGAGTGTAGGTGGACTAGCGGGAGTGGATACGCAGTATTTT.

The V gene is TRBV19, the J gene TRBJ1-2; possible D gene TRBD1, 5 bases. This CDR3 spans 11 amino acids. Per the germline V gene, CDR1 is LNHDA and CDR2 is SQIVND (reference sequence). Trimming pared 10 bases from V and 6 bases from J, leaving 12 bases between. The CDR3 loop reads CATLTGDGYTF. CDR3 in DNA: TGTGCCACCTTAACAGGAGATGGCTACACCTTC.

CDR3 bases: TGTGCCAGTAGTACGGTAGCTAGTAGTGGCGAGCAGTTCTTC. Protein sequence: CASSTVASSGEQFF. This sequence joins TRBV19 and TRBJ2-1; no reliable D call. There are 14 residues in the CDR3. In germline, CDR1 is LNHDA, CDR2 SQIVND (reference sequence). Trimming stripped 4 bases from V and 10 bases from J, with 17 bases between. Drawing the rest from reference TRBV19 and TRBJ2-1, the complete variable domain is DGGITQSPKYLFRKEGQNVTLSCEQNLNHDAMYWYRQDPGQGLRLIYYSQIVNDFQKGDIAEGYSVSREKKESFPLTVTSAQKNPTAFYLCASSTVASSGEQFFGPGTRLTVL.

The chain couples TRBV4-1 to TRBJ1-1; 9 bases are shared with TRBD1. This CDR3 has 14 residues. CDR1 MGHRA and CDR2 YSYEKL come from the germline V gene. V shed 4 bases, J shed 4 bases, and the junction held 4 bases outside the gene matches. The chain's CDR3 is CASSPYRGPTEAFF. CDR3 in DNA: TGCGCCAGCAGCCCATACAGGGGGCCCACTGAAGCTTTCTTT.

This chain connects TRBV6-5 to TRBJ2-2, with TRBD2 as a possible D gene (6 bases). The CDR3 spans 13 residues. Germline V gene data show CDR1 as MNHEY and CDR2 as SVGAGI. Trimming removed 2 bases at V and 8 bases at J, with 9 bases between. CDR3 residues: CASSYGDSGELFF. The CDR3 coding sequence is TGTGCCAGCAGTTACGGGGACTCGGGGGAGCTGTTTTTT.

CDR3 amino acids: CASMCRRGGEQFF. The CDR3 DNA sequence: TGTGCCAGCATGTGCCGCCGGGGGGGTGAGCAGTTCTTC. The V call is TRBV6-5, the J call TRBJ2-1; 8 bases map to TRBD2. Unmatched junction bases numbered 8, after V lost 7 bases and J lost 9 bases. Germline loops: CDR1 MNHEY, CDR2 SVGAGI. The CDR3 has 13 amino acids.

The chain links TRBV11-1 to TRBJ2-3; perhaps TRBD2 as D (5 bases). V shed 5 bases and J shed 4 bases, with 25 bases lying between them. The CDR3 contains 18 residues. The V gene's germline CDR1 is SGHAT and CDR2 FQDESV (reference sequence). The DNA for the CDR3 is TGTGCCAGCAGCGACATGGACTTGGCCGCTCGCTCAGCAGATACGCAGTATTTT. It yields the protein CASSDMDLAARSADTQYF.

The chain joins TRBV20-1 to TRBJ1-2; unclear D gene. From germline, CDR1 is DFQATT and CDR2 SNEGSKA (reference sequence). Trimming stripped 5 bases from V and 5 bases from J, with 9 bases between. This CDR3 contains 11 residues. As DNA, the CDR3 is TGCAGTGCTCCCGATGTATATGGCTACACCTTC. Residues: CSAPDVYGYTF.

The CDR3 region is CATRDTQYF. The CDR3 region has the DNA TGTGCCACACGGGATACGCAGTATTTT. The chain uses TRBV7-9 and TRBJ2-3, with D unresolved. Looked up from germline, CDR1 is SEHNR and CDR2 is FQNEAQ (reference sequence). The V end was cut by 10 bases, the J end by 6 bases, with 5 bases between. The CDR3 length is 9 residues.

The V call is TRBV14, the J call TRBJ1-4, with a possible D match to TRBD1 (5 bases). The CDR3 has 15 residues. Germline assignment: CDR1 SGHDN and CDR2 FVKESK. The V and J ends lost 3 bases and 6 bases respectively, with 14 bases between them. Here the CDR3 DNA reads TGTGCCAGCAGCCAGCCCGGAGGGGTAGATGAAAAACTGTTTTTT. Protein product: CASSQPGGVDEKLFF.

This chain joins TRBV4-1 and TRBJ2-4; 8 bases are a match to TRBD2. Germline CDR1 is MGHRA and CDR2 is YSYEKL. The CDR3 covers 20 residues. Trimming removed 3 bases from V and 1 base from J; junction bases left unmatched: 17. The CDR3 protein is CASSQVLAGREEMAKNIQYF. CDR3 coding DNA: TGCGCCAGCAGCCAGGTCCTCGCCGGGCGGGAGGAGATGGCCAAAAACATTCAGTACTTC.

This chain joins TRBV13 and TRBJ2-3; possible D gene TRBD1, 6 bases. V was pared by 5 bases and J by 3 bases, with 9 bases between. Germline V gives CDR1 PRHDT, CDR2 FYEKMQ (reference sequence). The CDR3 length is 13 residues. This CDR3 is CASSHTGTDTQYF. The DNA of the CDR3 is TGTGCCAGCAGCCATACAGGGACAGATACGCAGTATTTT.

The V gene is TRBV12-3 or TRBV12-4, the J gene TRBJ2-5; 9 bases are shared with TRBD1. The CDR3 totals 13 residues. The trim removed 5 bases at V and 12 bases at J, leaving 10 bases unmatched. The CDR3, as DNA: TGTGCCAGCAGTCGGACAGGGGAGGTCCATAAGTACTTC. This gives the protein CASSRTGEVHKYF.

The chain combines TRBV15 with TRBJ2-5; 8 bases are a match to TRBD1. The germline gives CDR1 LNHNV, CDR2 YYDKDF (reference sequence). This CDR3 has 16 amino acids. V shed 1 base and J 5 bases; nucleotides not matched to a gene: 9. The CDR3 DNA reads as TGTGCCACCAGCAGAGTAGGGACAGGCCTGGGGGAGACCCAGTACTTC. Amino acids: CATSRVGTGLGETQYF.